This T cell receptor beta chain originates from a study of T cells expressing NK-cell markers. Study details: From sorted CD3+CD56+NKG2C+, CD3+CD56+NKG2C- and CD3+CD56-NKG2C+ T cells came the TCR beta repertoires. There were seven HCMV-seropositive donors and one seronegative donor among the eight sequenced.

In regard to this clonotype: No antigen is known for it.

TCRdb re-called the 5' RACE reads; every CDR3 protein appears as one record, without DNA. The table lists roughly 280,000 distinct CDR3 sequences, with about 0.39% in the top ten. The study, taken as a whole, reports: Uncertainty persisted over the HCMV specificity of expanded NKG2C+ T cell clones. Among CD8+ T cells from 5 to 7 donors, dominant NKG2C+ clonotypes accounted for about 1.0-7.0%.

The sample taken for sequencing was blood T cells: a sorted CD56 or NKG2C T cell subset, CD4+ or CD8+ T cells, or bulk PBMC T cells (not recorded which). This clonotype was obtained from a young man in good health.

CDR3 loop: CASSYSRAGLQPQHF. The J gene is TRBJ1-5, the V gene TRBV6-5. Germline V gene data show CDR1 as MNHEY and CDR2 as SVGAGI. CDR3 size: 15 residues.